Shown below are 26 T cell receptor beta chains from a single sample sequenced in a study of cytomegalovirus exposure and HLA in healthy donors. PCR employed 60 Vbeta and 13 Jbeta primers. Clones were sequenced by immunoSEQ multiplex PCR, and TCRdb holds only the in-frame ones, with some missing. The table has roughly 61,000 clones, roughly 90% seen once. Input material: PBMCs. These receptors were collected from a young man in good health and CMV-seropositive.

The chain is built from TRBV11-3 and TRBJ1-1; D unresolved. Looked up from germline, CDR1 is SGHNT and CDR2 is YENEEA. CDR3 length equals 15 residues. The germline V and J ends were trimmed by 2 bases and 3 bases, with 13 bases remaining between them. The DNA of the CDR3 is TGTGCCAGCAGCTTATCCCCCAGTGGAGACACTGAAGCTTTCTTT. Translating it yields CASSLSPSGDTEAFF.

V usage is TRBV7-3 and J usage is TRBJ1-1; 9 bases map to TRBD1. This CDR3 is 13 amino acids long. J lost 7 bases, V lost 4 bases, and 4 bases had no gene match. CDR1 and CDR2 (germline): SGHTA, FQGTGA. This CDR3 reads CASSSPGQGEAFF. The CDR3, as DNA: TGTGCCAGCAGCTCCCCGGGACAGGGTGAAGCTTTCTTT.

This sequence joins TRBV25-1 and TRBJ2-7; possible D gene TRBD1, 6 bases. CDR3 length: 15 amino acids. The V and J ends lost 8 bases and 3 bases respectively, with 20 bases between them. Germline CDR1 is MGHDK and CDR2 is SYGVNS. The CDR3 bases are TGTGCCAGCGGAGCCTCAGGGGTGAGGGTCTACGAGCAGTACTTC. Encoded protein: CASGASGVRVYEQYF.

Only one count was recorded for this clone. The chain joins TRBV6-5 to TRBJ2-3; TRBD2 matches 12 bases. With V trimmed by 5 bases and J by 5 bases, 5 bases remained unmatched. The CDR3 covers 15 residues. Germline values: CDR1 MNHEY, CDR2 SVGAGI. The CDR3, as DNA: TGTGCCAGCAGTAGATTGGGACTAGCGGGAGATACGCAGTATTTT. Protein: CASSRLGLAGDTQYF.

As DNA, the CDR3 is TGCAGCGTTGAACTAGCGGGACTACAAGAGACCCAGTACTTC. Encoded protein: CSVELAGLQETQYF. The gene calls are TRBV29-1 and TRBJ2-5; TRBD2 agrees at 9 bases. The CDR3 length is 14 residues. CDR1 is SQVTM, CDR2 ANQGSEA, per germline. The trim removed 2 bases at V and 2 bases at J, leaving 3 bases unmatched.

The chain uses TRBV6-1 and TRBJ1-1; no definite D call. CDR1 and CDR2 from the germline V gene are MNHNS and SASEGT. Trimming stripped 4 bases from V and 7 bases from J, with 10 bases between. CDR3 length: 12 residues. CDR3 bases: TGTGCCAGCAGTGTTGGACGGGATGAAGCTTTCTTT. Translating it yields CASSVGRDEAFF.

CDR3 in DNA: TGCGCCAGCAGCTTGGCCGGAGCGGTGACGAACACTGAAGCTTTCTTT. Amino acid sequence: CASSLAGAVTNTEAFF. V is TRBV5-1 and J is TRBJ1-1, with no clear D. Germline V gene sequence: CDR1 SGHRS, CDR2 YFSETQ. The CDR3 is 16 amino acids. V gave up 0 bases and J gave up 1 base, with 13 bases separating them.

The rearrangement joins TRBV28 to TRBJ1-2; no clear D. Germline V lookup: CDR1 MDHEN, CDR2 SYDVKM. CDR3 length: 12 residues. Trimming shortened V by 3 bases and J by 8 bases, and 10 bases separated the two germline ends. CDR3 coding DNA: TGTGCCAGCAGTTTTGCGGTTTGGGGCTACACCTTC. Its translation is CASSFAVWGYTF.

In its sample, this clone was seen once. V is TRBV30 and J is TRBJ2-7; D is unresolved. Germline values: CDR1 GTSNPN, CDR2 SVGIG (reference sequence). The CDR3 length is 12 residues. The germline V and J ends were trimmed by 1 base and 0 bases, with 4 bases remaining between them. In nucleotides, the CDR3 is TGTGCCTGGAGTGGCGGCTCCTACGAGCAGTACTTC. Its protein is CAWSGGSYEQYF.

CDR3 loop: CASSLTRGGEAFF. Written as DNA, the CDR3 is TGTGCCAGCAGCCTCACCAGAGGGGGTGAAGCTTTCTTT. This chain connects TRBV9 to TRBJ1-1; D may be TRBD1 (6 bases). The CDR3 runs 13 residues. CDR1 is SGDLS and CDR2 is YYNGEE in the germline V gene. The ends were cut back, 4 bases at V and 7 bases at J, with 14 bases in the middle. The variable domain in full, with the rest retrieved from reference TRBV9 and TRBJ1-1, is DSGVTQTPKHLITATGQRVTLRCSPRSGDLSVYWYQQSLDQGLQFLIQYYNGEERAKGNILERFSAQQFPDLHSELNLSSLELGDSALYFCASSLTRGGEAFFGQGTRLTVV.

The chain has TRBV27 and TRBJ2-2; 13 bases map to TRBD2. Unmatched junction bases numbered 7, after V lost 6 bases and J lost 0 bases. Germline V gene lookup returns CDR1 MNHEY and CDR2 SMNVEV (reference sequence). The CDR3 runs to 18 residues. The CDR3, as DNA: TGTGCCAGCAGGGGATTGGGGACTAGCGGGACGAACACCGGGGAGCTGTTTTTT. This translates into CASRGLGTSGTNTGELFF.

The CDR3 loop is CASSFGQGTYEQYF. The CDR3, as DNA: TGTGCCAGCAGCTTTGGTCAGGGGACCTACGAGCAGTACTTC. This chain uses TRBV11-1 with TRBJ2-7, with D possibly being TRBD1 (6 bases). The CDR3 contains 14 residues. Germline V gene sequence: CDR1 SGHAT, CDR2 FQDESV (reference sequence). V was shortened by 3 bases and J by 2 bases, with 11 bases between the two germline ends.

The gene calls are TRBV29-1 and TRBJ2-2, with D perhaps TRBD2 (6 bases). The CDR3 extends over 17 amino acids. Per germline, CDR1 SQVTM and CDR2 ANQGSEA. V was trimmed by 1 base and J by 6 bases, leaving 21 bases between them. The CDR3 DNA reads TGCAGCGTTGAAGTGAGGTCGGTCGGGAGAGGGTCCGGGGAGCTGTTTTTT. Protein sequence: CSVEVRSVGRGSGELFF.

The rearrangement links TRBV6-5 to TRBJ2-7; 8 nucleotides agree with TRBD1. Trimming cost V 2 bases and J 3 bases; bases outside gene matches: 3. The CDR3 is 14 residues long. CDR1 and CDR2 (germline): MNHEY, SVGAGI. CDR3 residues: CASSYGGTGYEQYF. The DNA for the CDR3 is TGTGCCAGCAGTTACGGGGGGACAGGCTACGAGCAGTACTTC.

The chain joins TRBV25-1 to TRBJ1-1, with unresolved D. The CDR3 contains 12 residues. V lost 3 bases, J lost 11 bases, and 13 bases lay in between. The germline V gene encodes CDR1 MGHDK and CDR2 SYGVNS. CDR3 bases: TGTGCCAGCAGTGAGAGGGTTCCGGGGGCTTTCTTT. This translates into CASSERVPGAFF.

CDR3 region: CASSLGGGRLDEQFF. The CDR3 DNA is TGTGCCAGCAGTTTAGGCGGGGGAAGGTTAGATGAGCAGTTCTTC. J is TRBJ2-1 and V is TRBV28; 7 positions match TRBD2. From germline, CDR1 is MDHEN and CDR2 SYDVKM. Unmatched junction bases numbered 9, after V lost 2 bases and J lost 8 bases. This CDR3 is built from 15 residues.

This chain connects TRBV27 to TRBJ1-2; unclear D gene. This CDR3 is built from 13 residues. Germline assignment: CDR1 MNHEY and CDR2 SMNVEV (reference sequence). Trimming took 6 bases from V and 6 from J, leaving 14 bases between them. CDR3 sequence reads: CASRSLGSDGYTF. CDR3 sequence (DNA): TGTGCCAGCAGGTCCCTAGGGAGTGATGGCTACACCTTC.

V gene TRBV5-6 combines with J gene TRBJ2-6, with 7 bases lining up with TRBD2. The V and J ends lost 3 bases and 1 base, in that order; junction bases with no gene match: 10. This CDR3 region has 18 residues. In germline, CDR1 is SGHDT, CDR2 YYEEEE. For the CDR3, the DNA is TGTGCCAGCAGCTCCGGGGAGGGGCCGGGGTCTGGGGCCAACGTCCTGACTTTC. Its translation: CASSSGEGPGSGANVLTF.

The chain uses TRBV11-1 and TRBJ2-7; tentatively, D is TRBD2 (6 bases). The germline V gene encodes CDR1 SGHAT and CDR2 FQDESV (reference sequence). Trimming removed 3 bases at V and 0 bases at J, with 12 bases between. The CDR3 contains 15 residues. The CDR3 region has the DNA TGTGCCAGCAGCTTTGGCGGGATAGGCTCCTACGAGCAGTACTTC. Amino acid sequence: CASSFGGIGSYEQYF.

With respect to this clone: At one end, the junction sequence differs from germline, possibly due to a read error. This CDR3 is CSSSSSGGRMVPDTQYF. CDR3 coding DNA: TGTTCCAGCAGCTCCTCGGGGGGCCGGATGGTGCCAGATACGCAGTATTTT. The genes are TRBV7-9 and TRBJ2-3, with D possibly TRBD2 on 7 matching bases. CDR3 length: 17 amino acids. Germline CDR1 is SEHNR and CDR2 is FQNEAQ (reference sequence).

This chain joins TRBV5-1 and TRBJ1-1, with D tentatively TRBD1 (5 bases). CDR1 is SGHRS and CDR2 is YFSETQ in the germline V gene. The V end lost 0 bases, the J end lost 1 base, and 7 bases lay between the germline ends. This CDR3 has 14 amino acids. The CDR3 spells CASSLAQGNTEAFF. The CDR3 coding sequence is TGCGCCAGCAGCTTGGCTCAGGGGAACACTGAAGCTTTCTTT.

This CDR3 is CASSWGLAGSGSSYEQYF. Here the CDR3 DNA reads TGCGCCAGCAGCTGGGGACTAGCGGGATCAGGGAGCTCCTACGAGCAGTACTTC. V gene TRBV5-1 combines with J gene TRBJ2-7; 13 bases line up with TRBD2. V dropped 3 bases and J dropped 0; count of bases not matched to a gene: 9. The germline gives CDR1 SGHRS, CDR2 YFSETQ. This CDR3 is 18 amino acids long. Full variable domain (outside the CDR3, taken from reference TRBV5-1 and TRBJ2-7): KAGVTQTPRYLIKTRGQQVTLSCSPISGHRSVSWYQQTPGQGLQFLFEYFSETQRNKGNFPGRFSGRQFSNSRSEMNVSTLELGDSALYLCASSWGLAGSGSSYEQYFGPGTRLTVT.

CDR3 in amino acids: CASSPPRGSTEAFF. The DNA of the CDR3 is TGTGCCAGCAGCCCACCCAGGGGTAGCACTGAAGCTTTCTTT. The genes are TRBV5-5 and TRBJ1-1; possible D gene TRBD1, 6 bases. V lost 4 bases and J 4 bases, leaving 14 bases between the germline ends. This CDR3 region has 14 residues. Germline V lookup: CDR1 SGHKS, CDR2 YYEKEE (reference sequence).

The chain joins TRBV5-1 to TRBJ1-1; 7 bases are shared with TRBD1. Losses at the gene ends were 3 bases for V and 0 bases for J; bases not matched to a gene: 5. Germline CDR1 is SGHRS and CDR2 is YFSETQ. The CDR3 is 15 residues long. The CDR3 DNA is TGCGCCAGCAGCTACGGACAGGCGATGAACACTGAAGCTTTCTTT. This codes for CASSYGQAMNTEAFF.

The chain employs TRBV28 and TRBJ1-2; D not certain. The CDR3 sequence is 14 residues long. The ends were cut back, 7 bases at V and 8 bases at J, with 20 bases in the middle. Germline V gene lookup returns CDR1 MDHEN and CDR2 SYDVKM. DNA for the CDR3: TGTGCCAGCACCCTGGGAGGGCGGTCTGACGGCTACACCTTC. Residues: CASTLGGRSDGYTF.

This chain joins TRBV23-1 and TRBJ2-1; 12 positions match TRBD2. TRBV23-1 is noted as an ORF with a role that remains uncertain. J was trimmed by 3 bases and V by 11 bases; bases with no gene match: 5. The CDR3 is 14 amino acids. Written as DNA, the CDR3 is TGCGCCGCATGGACTAGCGGGAACTACAATGAGCAGTTCTTC. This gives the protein CAAWTSGNYNEQFF.